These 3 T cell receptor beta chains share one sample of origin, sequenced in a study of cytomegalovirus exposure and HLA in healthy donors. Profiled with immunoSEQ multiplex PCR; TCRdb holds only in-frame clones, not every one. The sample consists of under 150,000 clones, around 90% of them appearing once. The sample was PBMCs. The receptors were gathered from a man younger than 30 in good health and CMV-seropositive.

In nucleotides, the CDR3 is TGTGCCTGGACCGAACAGGGGGTCAGTTGGAAGTATGGCTACACCTTC. Translation: CAWTEQGVSWKYGYTF. The chain recombines TRBV30 with TRBJ1-2, with TRBD1 matching over 8 bases. Germline V gene lookup returns CDR1 GTSNPN and CDR2 SVGIG (reference sequence). The length of the CDR3 is 16 residues. V shed 4 bases and J 5 bases; nucleotides not matched to a gene: 15.

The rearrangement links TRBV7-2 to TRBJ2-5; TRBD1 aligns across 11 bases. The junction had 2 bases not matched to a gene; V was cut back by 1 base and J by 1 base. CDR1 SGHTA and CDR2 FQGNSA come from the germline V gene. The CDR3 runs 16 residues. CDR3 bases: TGTGCCAGCAGCTTAGTAGGGACAGGGGGCCAAGAGACCCAGTACTTC. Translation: CASSLVGTGGQETQYF.

CDR3 nucleotide sequence: TGTGCCAGCAGTGAAGACGGTTCCTCCTACAATGAGCAGTTCTTC. It encodes CASSEDGSSYNEQFF. V is TRBV6-1 and J is TRBJ2-1; D uncertain. CDR1 is MNHNS, CDR2 SASEGT, per germline. Trimming cost V 1 base and J 0 bases, with 7 bases left between them. CDR3 length: 15 amino acids.